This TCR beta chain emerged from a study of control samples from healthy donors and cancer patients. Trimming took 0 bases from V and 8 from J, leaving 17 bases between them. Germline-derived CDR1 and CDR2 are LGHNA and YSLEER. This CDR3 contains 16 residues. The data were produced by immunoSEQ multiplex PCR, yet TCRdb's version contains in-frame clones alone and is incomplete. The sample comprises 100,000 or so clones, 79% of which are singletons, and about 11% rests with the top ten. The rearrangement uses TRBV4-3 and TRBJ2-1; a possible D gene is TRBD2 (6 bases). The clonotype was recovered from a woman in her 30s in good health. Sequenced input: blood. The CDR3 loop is CASSQDRGSGWDEQFF. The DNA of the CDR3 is TGCGCCAGCAGCCAAGATCGGGGGTCGGGCTGGGATGAGCAGTTCTTC.